Listed below are T cell receptor beta chains from one sample, sequenced in a study of T cell repertoires in cytomegalovirus infection. These receptors have no identified antigens. TCRdb called the reads again in MiXCR, with one record for every CDR3 protein. The repertoire consists of about 830,000 distinct CDR3 sequences, with about 31% occurring once and the leading ten covering around an eighth. Sequenced material: cultured CD8+ T cells from PBMCs, taken from culture after CMV antigen stimulation. Receptors were obtained from a human donor in good health (CMV status not recorded). Some clones in this sample may be carry-over from other donors' samples. Both conserved end residues are part of each CDR3. Fields, in order: V gene, J gene, CDR3 protein.

v_gene: TRBV4-1
j_gene: TRBJ1-2
CDR3aa: CASSQDRVEGLFAYGYTF

v_gene: TRBV6-1
j_gene: TRBJ1-4
CDR3aa: CASSEANREKLFF

v_gene: TRBV7-6
j_gene: TRBJ1-2
CDR3aa: CASSLGAEGARVYGYTF

v_gene: TRBV7-9
j_gene: TRBJ2-1
CDR3aa: CASSGGEGAYNEQFF

v_gene: TRBV5-1
j_gene: TRBJ2-3
CDR3aa: CASSLKDSGGDTQYF

v_gene: TRBV6-2/TRBV6-3
j_gene: TRBJ2-1
CDR3aa: CASSYERGVYNEQFF

v_gene: TRBV7-6
j_gene: TRBJ2-5
CDR3aa: CASSLELAVQETQYF

v_gene: TRBV7-6
j_gene: TRBJ1-1
CDR3aa: CASSLSQGSEAFF

v_gene: TRBV7-9
j_gene: TRBJ2-1
CDR3aa: CASSLGGYPYNEQFF

v_gene: TRBV7-8
j_gene: TRBJ2-1
CDR3aa: CASSEPEGASYNEQFF

v_gene: TRBV29-1
j_gene: TRBJ2-6
CDR3aa: CSVVDRGDSGANVLTF

v_gene: TRBV2
j_gene: TRBJ1-5
CDR3aa: CASSDRGYSNQPQHF

v_gene: TRBV29-1
j_gene: TRBJ2-1
CDR3aa: CSVDVSYNEQFF

v_gene: TRBV27
j_gene: TRBJ2-3
CDR3aa: CASKPRGAPDTQYF

v_gene: TRBV7-8
j_gene: TRBJ2-1
CDR3aa: CATTGINEQFF

v_gene: TRBV2
j_gene: TRBJ2-1
CDR3aa: CASSGSNEQFF

v_gene: TRBV10-3
j_gene: TRBJ2-7
CDR3aa: CAISERDTYFYEQYF

v_gene: TRBV7-2
j_gene: TRBJ2-1
CDR3aa: CASSGRVNEQFF

v_gene: TRBV6-1
j_gene: TRBJ1-2
CDR3aa: CASSEGTGSGYGYTF

v_gene: TRBV5-1
j_gene: TRBJ1-4
CDR3aa: CASSFGDRDEKLFF

v_gene: TRBV28
j_gene: TRBJ2-2
CDR3aa: CASSMPQGYVFTGELFF

v_gene: TRBV7-3
j_gene: TRBJ1-6
CDR3aa: CASSPKRLQGEIYNSPLHF

v_gene: TRBV4-1
j_gene: TRBJ2-3
CDR3aa: CASSQEGTTYDTQYF

v_gene: TRBV7-4
j_gene: TRBJ1-2
CDR3aa: CASSLRDIPDPYGYTF

v_gene: TRBV6-4
j_gene: TRBJ1-6
CDR3aa: CASSDGGDNSPLHF

v_gene: TRBV20-1
j_gene: TRBJ1-5
CDR3aa: CSAREKTSQPQHF

v_gene: TRBV20-1
j_gene: TRBJ2-1
CDR3aa: CSARPGNEQFF

v_gene: TRBV27
j_gene: TRBJ1-1
CDR3aa: CASRYSPWGTEAFF

v_gene: TRBV6-6
j_gene: TRBJ2-5
CDR3aa: CASSYPPETQYF

v_gene: TRBV4-3
j_gene: TRBJ2-3
CDR3aa: CASSQEGGTYPPTDTQYF

v_gene: TRBV7-6
j_gene: TRBJ2-1
CDR3aa: CASSLRGQGEGFF

v_gene: TRBV12-3/TRBV12-4
j_gene: TRBJ1-2
CDR3aa: CASTILQGRNYGYTF

v_gene: TRBV7-6
j_gene: TRBJ1-4
CDR3aa: CASSPPGGVSEKLFF

v_gene: TRBV19
j_gene: TRBJ1-4
CDR3aa: CASSMGVAPEKLFF

v_gene: TRBV2
j_gene: TRBJ1-6
CDR3aa: CASSEEGQGPHSPLHF

v_gene: TRBV7-9
j_gene: TRBJ2-7
CDR3aa: CASSLLGTDSSYEQYF

v_gene: TRBV6-2/TRBV6-3
j_gene: TRBJ1-4
CDR3aa: CASSSRTGATNEKLFF

v_gene: TRBV24-1
j_gene: TRBJ2-1
CDR3aa: CATSDPTSGDYNEQFF

v_gene: TRBV12-5
j_gene: TRBJ2-2
CDR3aa: CASGLEGENTGELFF

v_gene: TRBV6-1
j_gene: TRBJ1-6
CDR3aa: CASWWGYNSPLHF

v_gene: TRBV7-2
j_gene: TRBJ2-7
CDR3aa: CASSKGQVNRYEQYF

v_gene: TRBV6-1
j_gene: TRBJ1-5
CDR3aa: CASIGQGEDQPQHF

v_gene: TRBV7-2
j_gene: TRBJ2-7
CDR3aa: CASSLVLPDYEQYF

v_gene: TRBV5-6
j_gene: TRBJ2-2
CDR3aa: CASSADRGLPPHTGELFF

v_gene: TRBV7-9
j_gene: TRBJ2-3
CDR3aa: CASSLRTSGGVAGTDTQYF

v_gene: TRBV7-2
j_gene: TRBJ2-2
CDR3aa: CASSFPGQAPGELFF

v_gene: TRBV28
j_gene: TRBJ2-1
CDR3aa: CASSFIKASYPRGRGEQFF

v_gene: TRBV2
j_gene: TRBJ2-2
CDR3aa: CASTARLENTGELFF

v_gene: TRBV9
j_gene: TRBJ2-5
CDR3aa: CASSPGQGGDMMETQYF

v_gene: TRBV18
j_gene: TRBJ2-7
CDR3aa: CASSSNGRGENPTYEQYF

v_gene: TRBV27
j_gene: TRBJ2-7
CDR3aa: CASSPGHESAEQYF

v_gene: TRBV19
j_gene: TRBJ2-2
CDR3aa: CASSTEVLAGESLGTGELFF

v_gene: TRBV12-3/TRBV12-4
j_gene: TRBJ1-4
CDR3aa: CASTPDSEKLFF

v_gene: TRBV7-9
j_gene: TRBJ2-7
CDR3aa: CASSPGWYEQYF

v_gene: TRBV27
j_gene: TRBJ2-3
CDR3aa: CASSLGLAGVSDTQYF

v_gene: TRBV7-8
j_gene: TRBJ2-1
CDR3aa: CASSLRQGVISSYNEQFF

v_gene: TRBV2
j_gene: TRBJ2-7
CDR3aa: CASMPGQISYEQYF

v_gene: TRBV12-3/TRBV12-4
j_gene: TRBJ1-3
CDR3aa: CASSLSGDGNTIYF

v_gene: TRBV18
j_gene: TRBJ2-1
CDR3aa: CASSPTGTGVNNEQFF

v_gene: TRBV9
j_gene: TRBJ2-1
CDR3aa: CASRRGGKEQFF